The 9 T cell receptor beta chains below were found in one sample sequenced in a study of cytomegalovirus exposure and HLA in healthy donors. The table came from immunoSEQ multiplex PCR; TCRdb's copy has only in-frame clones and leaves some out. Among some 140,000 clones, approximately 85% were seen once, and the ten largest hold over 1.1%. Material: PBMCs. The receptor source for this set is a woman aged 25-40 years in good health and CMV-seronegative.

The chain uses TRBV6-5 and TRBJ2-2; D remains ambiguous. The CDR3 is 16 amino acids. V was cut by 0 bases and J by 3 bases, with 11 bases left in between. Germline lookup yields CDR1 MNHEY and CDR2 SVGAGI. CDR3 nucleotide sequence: TGTGCCAGCAGTTACTCGAGAATTCCCGACACCGGGGAGCTGTTTTTT. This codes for CASSYSRIPDTGELFF.

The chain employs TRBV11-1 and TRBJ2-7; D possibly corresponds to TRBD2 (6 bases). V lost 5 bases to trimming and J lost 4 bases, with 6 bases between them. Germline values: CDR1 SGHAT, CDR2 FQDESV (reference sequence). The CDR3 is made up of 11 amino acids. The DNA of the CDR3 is TGTGCCAGCAGCCGGGGGTACGAGCAGTACTTC. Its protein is CASSRGYEQYF.

The CDR3 DNA is TGTGCCAGCAGCTTAGTCTACCGGACAGGGGGACGGGAGCTGTTTTTT. It encodes CASSLVYRTGGRELFF. V gene TRBV11-2 combines with J gene TRBJ2-2, with TRBD1 matching over 10 bases. Germline CDR1 and CDR2: SGHAT and FQNNGV. This CDR3 contains 16 residues. Unmatched junction bases numbered 8, after V lost 1 base and J lost 9 bases.

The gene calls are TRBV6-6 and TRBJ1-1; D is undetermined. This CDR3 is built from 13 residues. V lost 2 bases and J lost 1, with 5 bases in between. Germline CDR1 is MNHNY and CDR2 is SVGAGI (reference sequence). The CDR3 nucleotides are TGTGCCAGCAGTTACATCCAGAACACTGAAGCTTTCTTT. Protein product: CASSYIQNTEAFF.

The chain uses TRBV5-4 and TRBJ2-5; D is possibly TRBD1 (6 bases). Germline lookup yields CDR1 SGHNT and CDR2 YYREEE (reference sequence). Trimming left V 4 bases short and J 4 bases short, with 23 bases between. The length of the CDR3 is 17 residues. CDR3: CASSPQLIRGRGETQYF. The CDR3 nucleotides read TGTGCCAGCAGCCCACAGTTGATCAGGGGTCGTGGAGAGACCCAGTACTTC.

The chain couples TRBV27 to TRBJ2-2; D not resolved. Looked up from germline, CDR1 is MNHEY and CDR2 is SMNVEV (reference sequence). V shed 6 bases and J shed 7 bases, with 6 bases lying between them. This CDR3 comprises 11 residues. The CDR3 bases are TGTGCCAGCAGGTCCGTCGGGGAGCTGTTTTTT. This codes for CASRSVGELFF.

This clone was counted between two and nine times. CDR3 region: CASSRGQGERYEQYF. CDR3 in DNA: TGTGCCAGCAGCCGCGGACAGGGGGAACGGTACGAGCAGTACTTC. V is TRBV7-9 and J is TRBJ2-7; 10 bases align to TRBD1. Germline-derived CDR1 and CDR2 are SEHNR and FQNEAQ (reference sequence). V gave up 5 bases and J gave up 4 bases; unmatched junction bases: 8. This CDR3 comprises 15 residues.

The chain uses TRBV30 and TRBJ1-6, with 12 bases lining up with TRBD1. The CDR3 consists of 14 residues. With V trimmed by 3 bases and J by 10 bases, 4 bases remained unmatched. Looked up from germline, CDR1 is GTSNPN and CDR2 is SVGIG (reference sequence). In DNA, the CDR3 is TGTGCCTGGAGGGTGGGACAGGGGGCATCACCCCTCCACTTT. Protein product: CAWRVGQGASPLHF.

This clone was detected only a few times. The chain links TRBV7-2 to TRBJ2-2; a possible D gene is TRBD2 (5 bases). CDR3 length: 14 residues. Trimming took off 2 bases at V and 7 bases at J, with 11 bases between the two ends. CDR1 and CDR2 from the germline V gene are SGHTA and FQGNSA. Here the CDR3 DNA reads TGTGCCAGCAGCTTACGTACTGCGGGCGGGGAGCTGTTTTTT. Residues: CASSLRTAGGELFF.